The 3 T cell receptor beta chains below come from one sample, sequenced in a study of post-analysis software for immune sequencing data. Antigen specificity for these receptors is unknown. Whole-study findings and limits: In patients, five or six TRBV segments were more frequent than in controls, with TRBV5-6, TRBV5-1 and TRBV20-1 among them.

Unique molecular identifiers featured in each of the TCR beta cDNA libraries. TCRdb reprocessed the PCR reads via MiXCR and lists one record per CDR3 protein. The table includes fewer than 700,000 distinct CDR3 sequences, around 44% detected once. Sequencing used blood. All receptors come from a girl between 5 and 17 years old with multiple sclerosis.

The rearrangement joins TRBV27 to TRBJ2-1; no clear D gene. The V gene's germline CDR1 is MNHEY and CDR2 SMNVEV (reference sequence). This CDR3 comprises 14 residues. The V and J ends lost 3 bases and 8 bases respectively, with 14 bases between them. CDR3 loop: CASSFGLGLDEQFF. CDR3 nucleotides: TGTGCCAGCAGTTTCGGTTTGGGTCTCGATGAGCAGTTCTTC.

The CDR3 region is CASSFGGGAPETQYF. For the CDR3, the DNA is TGTGCCAGCAGCTTTGGCGGGGGGGCCCCAGAGACCCAGTACTTC. The chain has TRBV5-6 and TRBJ2-5; 9 bases align to TRBD2. CDR1 is SGHDT, CDR2 YYEEEE, per germline. This CDR3 contains 15 residues. J was trimmed by 4 bases and V by 2 bases; bases with no gene match: 6.

This clonotype has just a few counts. The J gene is TRBJ2-5, the V gene TRBV11-3; D is uncertain. Trimming shortened V by 5 bases and J by 0 bases, and 10 bases separated the two germline ends. The germline V gene encodes CDR1 SGHNT and CDR2 YENEEA. This CDR3 is built from 14 residues. This CDR3 reads CASSQEIYQETQYF. In DNA form, the CDR3 reads TGTGCCAGCAGCCAAGAAATTTACCAAGAGACCCAGTACTTC. Full variable domain (rest looked up from reference TRBV11-3 and TRBJ2-5): EAGVVQSPRYKIIEKKQPVAFWCNPISGHNTLYWYLQNLGQGPELLIRYENEEAVDDSQLPKDRFSAERLKGVDSTLKIQPAELGDSAVYLCASSQEIYQETQYFGPGTRLLVL.